Listed below are T cell receptor beta chains from one sample, sequenced in a study of vaccination and CD4 T cells after COVID-19. Their antigens are not known. TCRdb reprocessed the PCR reads with MiXCR, giving one entry per CDR3 protein. This sample has more than 9,000 distinct CDR3 sequences, with less than 55% found just once. Sequencing was performed on cultured CD4+ T cells from blood, taken after SARS-CoV-2 vaccination. The receptors shown here come from a human donor with COVID-19. The CDR3 runs from the conserved cysteine through the conserved F or W. A D gene is named only where the DNA matches it firmly. Not every row has a clone size; where given, it reads once, few, many or a size class.

TRBJ1-1 | NA | NA | TRBV7-2 | CASTLLGVNTEAFF | TGTGCCAGCACCCTCTTGGGGGTGAACACTGAAGCTTTCTTT
TRBJ1-3 | NA | NA | TRBV5-6 | CASSLVGVYSGNTIYF | TGTGCCAGCAGCTTGGTGGGGGTATACTCTGGAAACACCATATATTTT
TRBJ1-2 | NA | few | TRBV2 | CASTIRGLDYGYTF | TGTGCCAGCACTATCCGGGGCTTGGACTATGGCTACACCTTC
TRBJ1-6 | NA | NA | TRBV5-4 | CASSLTPFSYNSPLHF | TGTGCCAGCAGTCTAACACCTTTCTCCTATAATTCACCCCTCCACTTT
TRBJ2-3 | TRBD2 | large | TRBV7-9 | CASGPSGGTDTQYF | TGTGCCAGCGGCCCTAGCGGGGGCACAGATACGCAGTATTTT
TRBJ1-1 | NA | few | TRBV2 | CASSEVRAATEAFF | TGTGCCAGCAGTGAAGTTAGGGCGGCCACTGAAGCTTTCTTT
TRBJ2-2 | TRBD2 | NA | TRBV20-1 | CSARDGASGGADTGELFF | TGCAGTGCTAGAGATGGGGCAAGCGGGGGGGCCGACACCGGGGAGCTGTTTTTT
TRBJ1-6 | NA | few | TRBV28 | CASRGPNSPLHF | TGTGCCAGCAGAGGGCCAAATTCACCCCTCCACTTT
TRBJ1-4 | NA | few | TRBV27 | CASSFRTAKGEKLFF | TGTGCCAGCAGTTTCCGGACAGCCAAAGGGGAAAAACTGTTTTTT
TRBJ1-6 | NA | NA | TRBV28 | CASGSGTSPLHF | TGTGCCAGCGGCTCCGGGACTTCACCCCTCCACTTT
TRBJ2-1 | TRBD2 | NA | TRBV7-2 | CASSSSSGGAWNEQFF | TGTGCCAGCAGCTCGTCTAGCGGGGGGGCCTGGAATGAGCAGTTCTTC
TRBJ1-1 | NA | NA | TRBV20-1 | CSARTSVRGTEAFF | TGCAGTGCTAGAACGTCGGTTCGGGGAACTGAAGCTTTCTTT
TRBJ2-1 | TRBD2 | NA | TRBV7-2 | CASSLARGLAYNEQFF | TGTGCCAGCAGCTTAGCGCGAGGACTAGCTTACAATGAGCAGTTCTTC
TRBJ2-7 | TRBD1 | NA | TRBV19 | CASSTGTGPTYEQYF | TGTGCCAGTAGTACCGGGACAGGGCCTACCTACGAGCAGTACTTC
TRBJ2-3 | NA | NA | TRBV20-1 | CSARDRKGLRTDTQYF | TGCAGTGCTAGAGATAGAAAGGGATTACGCACAGATACGCAGTATTTT
TRBJ2-5 | TRBD2 | few | TRBV23-1 | CASSLDYSGVLYRETQYF | TGCGCCAGCAGTCTAGATTATAGCGGGGTATTATATCGGGAGACCCAGTACTTC
TRBJ2-2 | TRBD2 | NA | TRBV28 | CASSSLAGGNTGELFF | TGTGCCAGCAGTTCGCTAGCGGGGGGAAACACCGGGGAGCTGTTTTTT
TRBJ2-5 | NA | NA | TRBV7-2 | CASSLAGIPGKTQYF | TGTGCCAGCAGCTTAGCAGGGATCCCGGGAAAGACCCAGTACTTC
TRBJ2-5 | TRBD1 | few | TRBV28 | CASSLPTGGNLGETQYF | TGTGCCAGCAGTTTACCTACAGGGGGTAATTTAGGAGAGACCCAGTACTTC
TRBJ2-3 | NA | few | TRBV19 | CASSINGGRGDTQYF | TGTGCCAGTAGTATCAACGGGGGTAGGGGCGATACGCAGTATTTT
TRBJ2-7 | TRBD1 | NA | TRBV7-2 | CASSILDRESVEQYF | TGTGCCAGCAGCATCTTGGACAGGGAATCGGTCGAGCAGTACTTC
TRBJ2-6 | TRBD1 | NA | TRBV7-9 | CASSLTTGGSSGANVLTF | TGTGCCAGCAGCTTGACGACAGGGGGAAGCTCTGGGGCCAACGTCCTGACTTTC
TRBJ2-5 | NA | few | TRBV7-2 | CASSLEPLYQETQYF | TGTGCCAGCAGCTTAGAGCCACTCTACCAAGAGACCCAGTACTTC
TRBJ1-5 | NA | few | TRBV6-1 | CASSVNRAGQPQHF | TGTGCCAGCAGTGTAAACAGGGCCGGTCAGCCCCAGCATTTT
TRBJ2-2 | NA | NA | TRBV18 | CASSVNTGELFF | TGTGCCAGCTCAGTGAACACCGGGGAGCTGTTTTTT
TRBJ2-1 | NA | NA | TRBV6-5 | CASSYSQYNEQFF | TGTGCCAGCAGTTACTCCCAGTACAATGAGCAGTTCTTC
TRBJ1-6 | TRBD1 | NA | TRBV5-4 | CASSPGQGSSYNSPLHF | TGTGCCAGCAGCCCGGGACAGGGGAGCTCCTATAATTCACCCCTCCACTTT
TRBJ1-5 | TRBD1 | medium-sized | TRBV20-1 | CIRTGDYQPQHF | TGCATTAGGACAGGGGATTATCAGCCCCAGCATTTT
TRBJ1-5 | NA | NA | TRBV6-2/TRBV6-3 | CASSYGDRLTQPQHF | TGTGCCAGCAGTTACGGAGACAGACTCACTCAGCCCCAGCATTTT
TRBJ2-5 | NA | few | TRBV7-9 | CASSLGLDGAQYF | TGTGCCAGCAGCTTAGGGCTCGATGGGGCCCAGTACTTC
TRBJ2-1 | NA | few | TRBV20-1 | CSARYGNSEQFF | TGCAGTGCTAGATATGGGAATAGTGAGCAGTTCTTC
TRBJ1-5 | NA | NA | TRBV2 | CASRATGELQPQHF | TGTGCCAGCAGAGCCACGGGAGAACTCCAGCCCCAGCATTTT
TRBJ2-7 | TRBD1 | NA | TRBV6-2/TRBV6-3 | CASSYVTGGLFYEQYF | TGTGCCAGCAGTTACGTAACAGGGGGCCTTTTCTACGAGCAGTACTTC
TRBJ1-5 | NA | few | TRBV19 | CASSDSVNSNQPQHF | TGTGCCAGTTCGGACAGCGTAAATAGCAATCAGCCCCAGCATTTT
TRBJ1-2 | NA | few | TRBV7-2 | CASSSTNGYTF | TGTGCCAGCAGCTCGACGAATGGCTACACCTTC
TRBJ1-5 | TRBD1 | NA | TRBV2 | CASSEIGGDRNQPQHF | TGTGCCAGCAGTGAAATAGGGGGGGACAGGAATCAGCCCCAGCATTTT
TRBJ1-3 | NA | few | TRBV7-2 | CASSSAAGNTIYF | TGTGCCAGCAGCTCTGCGGCGGGAAACACCATATATTTT
TRBJ2-2 | NA | NA | TRBV6-2/TRBV6-3 | CASSYTRAPNTGELFF | TGTGCCAGCAGTTACACAAGGGCCCCGAACACCGGGGAGCTGTTTTTT
TRBJ1-3 | NA | NA | TRBV20-1 | CSARDHPGPKPGNTIYF | TGCAGTGCTAGAGATCATCCGGGGCCAAAGCCTGGAAACACCATATATTTT
TRBJ1-2 | NA | NA | TRBV20-1 | CSALRVSYGYTF | TGCAGTGCGCTCAGGGTGAGCTATGGCTACACCTTC
TRBJ1-6 | TRBD1 | NA | TRBV25-1 | CASSRGDSSSSYNSPLHF | TGTGCCAGCAGCCGTGGGGACAGCTCCAGCTCCTATAATTCACCCCTCCACTTT
TRBJ2-7 | NA | NA | TRBV6-4 | CARPGPEQYF | TGTGCCAGGCCGGGGCCCGAGCAGTACTTC
TRBJ1-2 | NA | NA | TRBV6-1 | CASSDGNYGYTF | TGTGCCAGCAGTGACGGCAACTATGGCTACACCTTC
TRBJ1-1 | NA | NA | TRBV20-1 | CSAIRVANGEAFF | TGCAGTGCTATTCGGGTGGCTAACGGTGAAGCTTTCTTT
TRBJ1-5 | NA | NA | TRBV5-1 | CASSSFGGDQPQHF | TGCGCCAGCAGCTCCTTCGGGGGGGATCAGCCCCAGCATTTT
TRBJ1-5 | NA | few | TRBV19 | CASSSRQPDAKIGQPQHF | TGTGCCAGTAGTTCACGACAGCCTGACGCGAAGATCGGTCAGCCCCAGCATTTT
TRBJ2-7 | NA | NA | TRBV19 | CASSRTSNYEQYF | TGTGCCAGTAGTCGGACCTCCAACTACGAGCAGTACTTC
TRBJ1-2 | TRBD1 | few | TRBV6-1 | CASLLQGAFGGYTF | TGTGCCAGCCTTTTACAGGGGGCTTTTGGCGGCTACACCTTC
TRBJ1-3 | NA | NA | TRBV7-9 | CASSLEGNSGNTIYF | TGTGCCAGCAGCTTAGAAGGTAACTCTGGAAACACCATATATTTT
TRBJ2-3 | NA | NA | TRBV7-2 | CASSSRDTQYF | TGTGCCAGCAGCTCAAGAGATACGCAGTATTTT
TRBJ2-5 | NA | NA | TRBV7-2 | CASSFWGNQETQYF | TGTGCCAGCAGCTTTTGGGGGAATCAAGAGACCCAGTACTTC
TRBJ2-5 | NA | few | TRBV19 | CASSNRYQETQYF | TGTGCCAGTAGTAACAGATACCAAGAGACCCAGTACTTC
TRBJ2-4 | TRBD1 | NA | TRBV15 | CATSSFTPDRVKNIQYF | TGTGCCACCAGCAGCTTCACTCCCGACAGGGTCAAAAACATTCAGTACTTC